The source of this T cell receptor (beta chain) is a study of T cell changes during pregnancy in multiple sclerosis. The CDR3 covers 14 residues. Germline V CDR1 and CDR2: SGHRS, YFSETQ. Trimming took off 0 bases at V and 2 bases at J, with 9 bases between the two ends. The repertoire was sequenced with immunoSEQ multiplex PCR; TCRdb's copy has only in-frame clones and lacks some. Of around 56,000 clones in the sample, over 75% were seen once. This sample comprised peripheral blood, obtained in the first trimester of pregnancy. The V and J genes are TRBV5-1 and TRBJ2-7; possible D gene TRBD1, 6 bases. This TCR was recovered from a female donor in good health, enrolled as a control in a pregnancy study. The CDR3 is CASSLGQVTYEQYF. CDR3 DNA: TGCGCCAGCAGCTTGGGACAGGTAACCTACGAGCAGTACTTC.